The clone carrying this T cell receptor beta chain was picked up a small number of times. Antigen unknown. Each donor's blood draw was roughly 9.5 milliliters of peripheral blood. This entry is derived from a study of blood T cells in healthy people across ages. Study findings and constraints: With naive T cell percentage, TCR beta diversity showed a strong correlation.

For the second PCR, which ran for about 7 to 12 cycles, a sample-barcoded 5' primer and a J-beta primer mix were used. Every cDNA molecule carried a tag from a template-switch adaptor bearing 12 random nucleotides. TCRdb passed the 5' RACE reads through MiXCR, listing each CDR3 protein once. The sample shows approximately 2,000,000 distinct CDR3 sequences, approximately 40% of them seen only once. CDR1 is SGHTA, CDR2 FQGNSA, per germline. The V end lost 0 bases, the J end lost 4 bases, and 16 bases lay between the germline ends. The CDR3 extends over 17 amino acids. The source material was blood. The sequence was collected from a human donor in good health. This chain uses TRBV7-2 with TRBJ2-1; D may be TRBD2 (6 bases). The CDR3, as DNA: TGTGCCAGCAGCTTAGCGGGAGGCCGGATCCCATACAATGAGCAGTTCTTC. This gives the protein CASSLAGGRIPYNEQFF.